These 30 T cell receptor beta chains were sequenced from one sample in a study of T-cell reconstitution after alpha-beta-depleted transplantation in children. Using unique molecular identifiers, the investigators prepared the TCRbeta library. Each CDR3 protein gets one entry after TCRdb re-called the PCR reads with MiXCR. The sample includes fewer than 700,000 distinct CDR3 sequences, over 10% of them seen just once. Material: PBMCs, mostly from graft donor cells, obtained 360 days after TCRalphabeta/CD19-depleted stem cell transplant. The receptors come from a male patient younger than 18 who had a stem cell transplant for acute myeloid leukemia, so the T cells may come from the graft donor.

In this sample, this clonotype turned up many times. The CDR3 nucleotides are TGTGCCAGCAGTTTTTGGACAGTGAACACTGAAGCTTTCTTT. Amino acids: CASSFWTVNTEAFF. The J gene is TRBJ1-1, the V gene TRBV28, with D tentatively TRBD1 (6 bases). The CDR3 loop spans 14 amino acids. Trimming took off 3 bases at V and 0 bases at J, with 8 bases between the two ends. The germline gives CDR1 MDHEN, CDR2 SYDVKM.

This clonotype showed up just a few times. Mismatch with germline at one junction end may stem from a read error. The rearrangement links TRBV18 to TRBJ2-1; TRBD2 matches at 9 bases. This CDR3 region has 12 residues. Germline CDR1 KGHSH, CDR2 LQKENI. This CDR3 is CASSPGTSTHIF. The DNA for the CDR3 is TGTGCCAGCTCGCCCGGGACTAGCACCCATATCTTC. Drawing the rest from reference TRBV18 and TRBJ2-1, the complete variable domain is NAGVMQNPRHLVRRRGQEARLRCSPMKGHSHVYWYRQLPEEGLKFMVYLQKENIIDESGMPKERFSAEFPKEGPSILRIQQVVRGDSAAYFCASSPGTSTHIFGPGTRLTVL.

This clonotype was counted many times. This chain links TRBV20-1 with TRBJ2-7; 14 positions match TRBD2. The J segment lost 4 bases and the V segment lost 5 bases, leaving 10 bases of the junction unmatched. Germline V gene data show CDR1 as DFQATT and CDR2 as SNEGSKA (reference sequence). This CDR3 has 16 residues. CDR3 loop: CSASWTSGRPPYEQYF. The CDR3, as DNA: TGCAGTGCTTCGTGGACTAGCGGGAGGCCCCCGTACGAGCAGTACTTC.

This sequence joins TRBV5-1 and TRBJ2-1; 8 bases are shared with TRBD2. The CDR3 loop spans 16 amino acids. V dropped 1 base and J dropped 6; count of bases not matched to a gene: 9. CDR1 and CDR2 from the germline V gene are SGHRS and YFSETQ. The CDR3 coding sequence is TGCGCCAGCAGCTTGAGAACGGGAGGGTATTTCAATGAGCAGTTCTTC. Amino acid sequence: CASSLRTGGYFNEQFF.

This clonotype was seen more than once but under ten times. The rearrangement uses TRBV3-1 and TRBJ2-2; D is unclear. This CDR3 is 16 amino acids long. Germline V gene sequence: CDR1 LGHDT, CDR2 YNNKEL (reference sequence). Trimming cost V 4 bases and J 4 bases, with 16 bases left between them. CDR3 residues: CASSRKPLGSTGELFF. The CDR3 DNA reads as TGTGCCAGCAGCCGAAAACCTCTGGGGTCCACCGGGGAGCTGTTTTTT.

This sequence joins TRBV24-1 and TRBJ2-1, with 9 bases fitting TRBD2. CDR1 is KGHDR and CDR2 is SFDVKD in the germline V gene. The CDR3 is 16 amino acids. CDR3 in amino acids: CPKKGSLRGRADGEFF. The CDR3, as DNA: TGTCCTAAGAAGGGGTCCTTACGCGGGAGGGCCGATGGGGAGTTCTTC.

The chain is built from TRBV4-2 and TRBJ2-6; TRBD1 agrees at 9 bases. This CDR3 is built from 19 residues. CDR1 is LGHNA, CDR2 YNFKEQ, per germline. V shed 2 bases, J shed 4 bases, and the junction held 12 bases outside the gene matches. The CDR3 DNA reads TGTGCCAGCAGCCAACTGGAGGGGACAGGGTCCCGCGGGGCCAACGTCCTGACTTTC. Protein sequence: CASSQLEGTGSRGANVLTF.

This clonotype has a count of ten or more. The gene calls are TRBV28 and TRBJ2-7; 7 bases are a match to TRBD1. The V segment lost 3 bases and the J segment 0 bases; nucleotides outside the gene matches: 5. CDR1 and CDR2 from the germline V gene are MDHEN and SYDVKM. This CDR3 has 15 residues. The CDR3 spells CASSFGQAYSYEQYF. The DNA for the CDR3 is TGTGCCAGCAGTTTCGGACAGGCGTACTCCTACGAGCAGTACTTC.

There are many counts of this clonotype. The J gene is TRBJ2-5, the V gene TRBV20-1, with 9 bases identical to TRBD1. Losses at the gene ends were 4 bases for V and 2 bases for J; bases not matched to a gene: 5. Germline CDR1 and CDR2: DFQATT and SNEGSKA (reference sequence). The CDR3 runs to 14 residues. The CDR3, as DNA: TGCAGTGCTACGGACAGGGGTTGGCAAGAGACCCAGTACTTC. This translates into CSATDRGWQETQYF.

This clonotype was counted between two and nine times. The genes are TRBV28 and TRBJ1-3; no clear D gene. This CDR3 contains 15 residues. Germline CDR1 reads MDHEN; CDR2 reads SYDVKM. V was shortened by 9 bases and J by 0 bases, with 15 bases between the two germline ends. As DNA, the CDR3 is TGTGCCAGTCTGACGGGAATTGCCTCTGGAAACACCATATATTTT. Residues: CASLTGIASGNTIYF.

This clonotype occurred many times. The CDR3 here is CSARAHRGSSYNEQFF. The CDR3 nucleotides read TGCAGTGCTAGAGCTCATAGGGGGAGCTCCTACAATGAGCAGTTCTTC. The chain recombines TRBV20-1 with TRBJ2-1, with D maybe TRBD1 (6 bases). Germline V gene data show CDR1 as DFQATT and CDR2 as SNEGSKA (reference sequence). This CDR3 contains 16 residues. With 1 base removed from V and 0 bases from J, the gap between germline ends came to 13 bases.

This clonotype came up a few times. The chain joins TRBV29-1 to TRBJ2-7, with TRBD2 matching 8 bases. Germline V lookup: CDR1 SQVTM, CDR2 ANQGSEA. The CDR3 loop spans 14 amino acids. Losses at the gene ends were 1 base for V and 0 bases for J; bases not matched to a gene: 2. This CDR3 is CSVEGREDSYEQYF. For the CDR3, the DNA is TGCAGCGTTGAAGGGCGGGAGGACTCCTACGAGCAGTACTTC.

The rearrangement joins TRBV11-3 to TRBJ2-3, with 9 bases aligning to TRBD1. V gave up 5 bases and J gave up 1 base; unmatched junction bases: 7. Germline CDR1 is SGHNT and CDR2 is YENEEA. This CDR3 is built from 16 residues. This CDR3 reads CASSARTGDGTDTQYF. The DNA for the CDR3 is TGTGCCAGCAGCGCCCGGACAGGGGATGGCACAGATACGCAGTATTTT.

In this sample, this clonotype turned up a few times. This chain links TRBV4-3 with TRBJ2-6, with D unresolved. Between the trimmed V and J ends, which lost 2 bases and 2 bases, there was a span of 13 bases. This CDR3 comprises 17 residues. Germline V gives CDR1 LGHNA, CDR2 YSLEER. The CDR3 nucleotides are TGCGCCAGCAGCCAAAGGATTGCGGTCACTGGGGCCAACGTCCTGACTTTC. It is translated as CASSQRIAVTGANVLTF.

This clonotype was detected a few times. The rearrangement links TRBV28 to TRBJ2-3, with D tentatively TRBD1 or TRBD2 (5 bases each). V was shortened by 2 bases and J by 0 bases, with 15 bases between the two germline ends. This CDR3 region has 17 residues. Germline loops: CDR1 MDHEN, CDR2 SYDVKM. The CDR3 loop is CASSLPPRGSSTDTQYF. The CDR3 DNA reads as TGTGCCAGCAGTTTACCTCCACGGGGCTCTAGCACAGATACGCAGTATTTT.

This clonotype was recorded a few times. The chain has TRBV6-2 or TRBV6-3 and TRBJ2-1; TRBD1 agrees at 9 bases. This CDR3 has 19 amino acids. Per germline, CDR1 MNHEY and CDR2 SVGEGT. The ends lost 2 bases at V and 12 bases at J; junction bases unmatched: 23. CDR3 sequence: CASSYTPHSRHGDRGRQFF. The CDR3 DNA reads TGTGCCAGCAGTTACACCCCGCATTCGAGGCATGGCGACAGGGGGAGGCAGTTCTTC.

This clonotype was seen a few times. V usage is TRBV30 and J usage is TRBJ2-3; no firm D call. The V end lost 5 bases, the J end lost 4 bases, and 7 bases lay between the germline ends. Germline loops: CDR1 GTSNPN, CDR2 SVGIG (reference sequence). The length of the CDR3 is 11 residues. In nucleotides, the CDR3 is TGTGCCTGGGGTACGGCAGATACGCAGTATTTT. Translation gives CAWGTADTQYF.

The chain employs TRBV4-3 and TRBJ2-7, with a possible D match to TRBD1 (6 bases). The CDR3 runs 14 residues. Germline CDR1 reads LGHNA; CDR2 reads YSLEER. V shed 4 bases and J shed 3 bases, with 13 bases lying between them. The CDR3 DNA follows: TGCGCCAGCAGCCCTTCAGGGGTCCACTACGAGCAGTACTTC. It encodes CASSPSGVHYEQYF.

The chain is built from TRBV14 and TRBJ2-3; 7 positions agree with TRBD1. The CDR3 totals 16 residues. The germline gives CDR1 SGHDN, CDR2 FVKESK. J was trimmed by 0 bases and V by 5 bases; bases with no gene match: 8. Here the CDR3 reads CASSYRGGPSTDTQYF. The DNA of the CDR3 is TGTGCCAGCAGCTACAGGGGCGGACCTAGCACAGATACGCAGTATTTT.

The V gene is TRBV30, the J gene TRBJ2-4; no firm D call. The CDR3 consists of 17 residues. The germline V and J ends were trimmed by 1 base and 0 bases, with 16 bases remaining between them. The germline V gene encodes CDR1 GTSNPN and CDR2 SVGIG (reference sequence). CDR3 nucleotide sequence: TGTGCCTGGAGTGCACGACTCCTGAGACTAGCCAAAAACATTCAGTACTTC. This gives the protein CAWSARLLRLAKNIQYF.

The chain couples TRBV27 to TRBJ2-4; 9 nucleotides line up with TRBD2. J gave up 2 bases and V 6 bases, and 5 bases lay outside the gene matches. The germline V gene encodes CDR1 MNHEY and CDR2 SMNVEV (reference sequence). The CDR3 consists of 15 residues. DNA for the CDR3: TGTGCCAGCAGCCCGCGGGAGGGCCCCAAAAACATTCAGTACTTC. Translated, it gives CASSPREGPKNIQYF.

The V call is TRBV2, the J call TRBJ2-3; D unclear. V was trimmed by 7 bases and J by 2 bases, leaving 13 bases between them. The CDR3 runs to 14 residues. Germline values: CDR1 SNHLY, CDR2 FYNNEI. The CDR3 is CASKLSLSTDTQYF. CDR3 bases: TGTGCCAGCAAGCTGTCCTTGTCCACAGATACGCAGTATTTT.

The CDR3 loop is CASSSHWGPYEQYF. The CDR3, as DNA: TGTGCCAGCAGCTCACACTGGGGACCCTACGAGCAGTACTTC. The rearrangement links TRBV7-2 to TRBJ2-7, with D perhaps TRBD1 or TRBD2 (5 bases each). CDR1 and CDR2 from the germline V gene are SGHTA and FQGNSA. Trimming took off 4 bases at V and 2 bases at J, with 12 bases between the two ends. This CDR3 contains 14 residues.

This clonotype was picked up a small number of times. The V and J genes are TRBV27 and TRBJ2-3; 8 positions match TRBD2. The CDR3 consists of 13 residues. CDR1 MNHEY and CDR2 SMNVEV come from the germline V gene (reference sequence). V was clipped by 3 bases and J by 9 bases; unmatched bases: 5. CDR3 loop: CASSLTSVGTQYF. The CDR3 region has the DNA TGTGCCAGCAGTTTGACTAGCGTAGGGACGCAGTATTTT.

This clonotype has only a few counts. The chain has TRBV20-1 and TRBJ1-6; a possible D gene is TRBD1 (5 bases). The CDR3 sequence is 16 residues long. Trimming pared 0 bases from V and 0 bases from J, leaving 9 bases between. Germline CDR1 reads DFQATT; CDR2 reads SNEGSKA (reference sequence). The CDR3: CSARDGGSSYNSPLHF. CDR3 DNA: TGCAGTGCTAGAGATGGGGGGAGCTCCTATAATTCACCCCTCCACTTT.

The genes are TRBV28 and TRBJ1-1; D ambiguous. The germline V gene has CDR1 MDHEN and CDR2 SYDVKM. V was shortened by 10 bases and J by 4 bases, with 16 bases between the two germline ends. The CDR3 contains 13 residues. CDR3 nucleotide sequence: TGTGCCACCTGGGCGGGGTGGGGCACTGAAGCTTTCTTT. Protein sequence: CATWAGWGTEAFF.

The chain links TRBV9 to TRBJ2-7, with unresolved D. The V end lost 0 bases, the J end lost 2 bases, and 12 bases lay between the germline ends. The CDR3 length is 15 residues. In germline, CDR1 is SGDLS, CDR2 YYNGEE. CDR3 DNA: TGTGCCAGCAGCGTAGTAGACTCCTCAACCTACGAGCAGTACTTC. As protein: CASSVVDSSTYEQYF.

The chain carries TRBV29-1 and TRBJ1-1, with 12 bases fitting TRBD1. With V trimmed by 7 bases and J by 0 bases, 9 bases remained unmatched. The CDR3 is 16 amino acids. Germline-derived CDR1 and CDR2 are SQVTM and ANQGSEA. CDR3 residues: CSGQGQGAVMNTEAFF. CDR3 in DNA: TGCAGCGGGCAGGGACAGGGGGCCGTCATGAACACTGAAGCTTTCTTT.

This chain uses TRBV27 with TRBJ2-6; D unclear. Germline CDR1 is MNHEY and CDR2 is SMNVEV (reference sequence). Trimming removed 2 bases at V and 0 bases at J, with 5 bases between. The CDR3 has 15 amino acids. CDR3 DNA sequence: TGTGCCAGCAGTTTAGTTAGCTCTGGGGCCAACGTCCTGACTTTC. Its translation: CASSLVSSGANVLTF.

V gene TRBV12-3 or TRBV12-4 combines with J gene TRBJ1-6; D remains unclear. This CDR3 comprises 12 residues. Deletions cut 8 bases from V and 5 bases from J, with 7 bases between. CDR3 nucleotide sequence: TGTGCCAGCTGCCTCCATAATTCACCCCTCCACTTT. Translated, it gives CASCLHNSPLHF.